The 23 T cell receptor beta chains below come from one sample, sequenced in a study of blood T cell repertoires in COVID-19. Libraries were prepared by immunoSEQ multiplex PCR; TCRdb keeps only in-frame clonotypes and omits some of them. Among just over 300,000 clones listed, about 87% were seen once. Sequencing was carried out using PBMCs or T cells enriched from blood (not recorded which). The receptors were gathered from a young woman who had recovered from COVID-19.

The V call is TRBV10-3, the J call TRBJ1-2; 7 nucleotides match TRBD1. CDR3 length: 13 residues. CDR1 is ENHRY, CDR2 SYGVKD, per germline. J gave up 8 bases and V 2 bases, and 5 bases lay outside the gene matches. The CDR3 reads CAISEDRVGGYTF. The CDR3 coding sequence is TGTGCCATCAGTGAGGACAGGGTAGGAGGCTACACCTTC.

The chain employs TRBV7-2 and TRBJ1-1; D is undetermined. The CDR3 is 13 residues long. The V gene lost 3 bases and the J gene lost 3 bases, with 8 bases spanning the gap. The germline CDR1 and CDR2 sequences are SGHTA and FQGNSA. The CDR3 here is CASSFQEDTEAFF. CDR3 nucleotide sequence: TGTGCCAGCAGCTTCCAAGAGGACACTGAAGCTTTCTTT.

The chain has TRBV24-1 and TRBJ1-1; TRBD1 matches 8 bases. This CDR3 contains 11 residues. CDR1 is KGHDR, CDR2 SFDVKD, per germline. Trimming at V came to 7 bases and at J to 11 bases, leaving 5 bases not matched to a gene. CDR3 coding DNA: TGTGCCACCAGCCAGGGACAGGTGGCTTTCTTT. Protein sequence: CATSQGQVAFF.

This chain joins TRBV28 and TRBJ1-1, with 8 bases that match TRBD1. This CDR3 has 17 amino acids. Germline loops: CDR1 MDHEN, CDR2 SYDVKM. Trimming cost V 9 bases and J 2 bases; bases outside gene matches: 17. In nucleotides, the CDR3 is TGTGCCAGTTCACAACGCGGGCAGGGGGCTTCAAACACTGAAGCTTTCTTT. Amino acid sequence: CASSQRGQGASNTEAFF.

With regard to this clone: Distinct nucleotide sequences in the sample also encode this CDR3. This chain links TRBV7-3 with TRBJ2-3; 8 bases agree with TRBD2. CDR3 length: 14 residues. Losses at the gene ends were 2 bases for V and 3 bases for J; bases not matched to a gene: 1. Germline CDR1 and CDR2: SGHTA and FQGTGA. CDR3 nucleotide sequence: TGTGCCAGCAGCTTAGCGGGAGGAACAGATACGCAGTATTTT. Amino acids: CASSLAGGTDTQYF.

This CDR3 reads CASSPGQTQETQYF. The CDR3 nucleotides are TGTGCCAGCAGCCCTGGACAGACCCAAGAGACCCAGTACTTC. The chain uses TRBV9 and TRBJ2-5; weak D call: TRBD1 (6 bases). This CDR3 region has 14 residues. Germline V gene sequence: CDR1 SGDLS, CDR2 YYNGEE. V gave up 4 bases and J gave up 1 base, with 11 bases separating them.

CDR3 nucleotide sequence: TGTGCCAGCAGCTTGGTGCAACGGGGAGGGGAAGAGACCCAGTACTTC. This gives the protein CASSLVQRGGEETQYF. This chain joins TRBV5-4 and TRBJ2-5; 7 nucleotides align to TRBD2. The germline CDR1 and CDR2 sequences are SGHNT and YYREEE (reference sequence). With V trimmed by 0 bases and J by 3 bases, 8 bases remained unmatched. This CDR3 has 16 amino acids.

This chain connects TRBV18 to TRBJ2-3; 7 bases agree with TRBD2. Looked up from germline, CDR1 is KGHSH and CDR2 is LQKENI. Losses at the gene ends were 5 bases for V and 2 bases for J; bases not matched to a gene: 10. This CDR3 is 16 amino acids long. The CDR3: CASSIRRGSYTDTQYF. The DNA of the CDR3 is TGTGCCAGCTCAATAAGGCGGGGGTCCTACACAGATACGCAGTATTTT.

The chain joins TRBV7-2 to TRBJ2-1; TRBD2 agrees at 11 bases. CDR1 is SGHTA and CDR2 is FQGNSA in the germline V gene. V lost 5 bases to trimming and J lost 5 bases; unmatched junction nucleotides: 8. The CDR3 is 16 residues long. The CDR3: CASSPLPSGRNNEQFF. The CDR3 nucleotides read TGTGCCAGCAGCCCCCTTCCTAGCGGGAGGAACAATGAGCAGTTCTTC.

The chain joins TRBV3-1 (or the pseudogene TRBV3-2) to TRBJ2-5, with 12 bases identical to TRBD2. V was clipped by 2 bases and J by 5 bases; unmatched bases: 9. This CDR3 has 17 residues. Per the germline V gene, CDR1 is LGHDT and CDR2 is YNNKEL (reference sequence). The DNA for the CDR3 is TGTGCCAGCAGCCAATTCCCGACTAGCGGGGGTGGTGAGACCCAGTACTTC. It is translated as CASSQFPTSGGGETQYF.

This chain links TRBV11-2 with TRBJ1-4; the match to TRBD1 covers 7 bases. The V segment lost 5 bases and the J segment 8 bases; nucleotides outside the gene matches: 14. This CDR3 is 16 amino acids long. The germline CDR1 and CDR2 sequences are SGHAT and FQNNGV. The CDR3 DNA reads as TGTGCCAGCAGCACCTGGACAGGTTCAATACAAGAAAAACTGTTTTTT. This translates into CASSTWTGSIQEKLFF.

The V call is TRBV27, the J call TRBJ2-2; D might be TRBD1 (7 bases). The germline CDR1 and CDR2 sequences are MNHEY and SMNVEV (reference sequence). The germline V and J ends were trimmed by 6 bases and 3 bases, with 29 bases remaining between them. The CDR3 consists of 20 residues. The CDR3 spells CASSSAHPTRGRGDTGELFF. The CDR3 bases are TGTGCCAGCAGCTCTGCCCACCCGACAAGGGGGCGCGGGGACACCGGGGAGCTGTTTTTT.

V is TRBV3-1 (or the pseudogene TRBV3-2) and J is TRBJ2-7; tentatively, D is TRBD1 (5 bases). CDR3 length: 14 residues. From germline, CDR1 is LGHDT and CDR2 YNNKEL (reference sequence). Trimming shortened V by 0 bases and J by 1 base, and 7 bases separated the two germline ends. The CDR3 here is CASSQEGVSYEQYF. DNA of the CDR3: TGTGCCAGCAGCCAAGAAGGGGTATCCTACGAGCAGTACTTC.

The gene calls are TRBV28 and TRBJ1-5; 7 nucleotides match TRBD1. CDR1 and CDR2 (germline): MDHEN, SYDVKM. This CDR3 contains 15 residues. With 3 bases clipped from V and 2 bases from J, the junction kept 4 bases outside the gene matches. DNA of the CDR3: TGTGCCAGCAGTTTGACAGGGTTGGGCAATCAGCCCCAGCATTTT. Protein product: CASSLTGLGNQPQHF.

The chain uses TRBV28 and TRBJ2-7; 9 bases are shared with TRBD1. Germline loops: CDR1 MDHEN, CDR2 SYDVKM. V dropped 3 bases and J dropped 3; count of bases not matched to a gene: 12. CDR3 length: 17 residues. The CDR3 loop reads CASSFLPGQGSNYEQYF. CDR3 sequence (DNA): TGTGCCAGCAGTTTCCTGCCGGGACAGGGTTCAAACTACGAGCAGTACTTC.

This clone was recorded once. This chain uses TRBV27 with TRBJ1-4; tentative D call: TRBD1 (5 bases). CDR1 is MNHEY and CDR2 is SMNVEV in the germline V gene (reference sequence). The CDR3 covers 14 residues. The V end was cut by 6 bases, the J end by 0 bases, with 8 bases between. CDR3 sequence (DNA): TGTGCCAGCAGGGGGACTTCAACTAATGAAAAACTGTTTTTT. Translating it yields CASRGTSTNEKLFF.

The gene calls are TRBV3-1 (or the pseudogene TRBV3-2) and TRBJ1-1, with 9 positions matching TRBD1. This CDR3 has 15 residues. The V and J ends lost 4 bases and 1 base, in that order; junction bases with no gene match: 4. CDR1 is LGHDT, CDR2 YNNKEL, per germline (reference sequence). The chain's CDR3 is CASSRDRGWNTEAFF. For the CDR3, the DNA is TGTGCCAGCAGCCGAGACAGGGGGTGGAACACTGAAGCTTTCTTT.

The V and J genes are TRBV7-9 and TRBJ2-5; 10 positions agree with TRBD1. CDR3 size: 15 residues. The germline CDR1 and CDR2 sequences are SEHNR and FQNEAQ (reference sequence). J gave up 4 bases and V 4 bases, and 6 bases lay outside the gene matches. CDR3 coding DNA: TGTGCCAGCAGCTCCGGGACAGGGGCGTCAGAGACCCAGTACTTC. This translates into CASSSGTGASETQYF.

The rearrangement links TRBV5-4 to TRBJ2-5, with 11 bases lining up with TRBD2. The CDR3 loop spans 15 amino acids. Germline V gene sequence: CDR1 SGHNT, CDR2 YYREEE (reference sequence). V lost 2 bases to trimming and J lost 6 bases; unmatched junction nucleotides: 6. CDR3 residues: CASSFGTSGSKTQYF. The CDR3 bases are TGTGCCAGCAGCTTCGGTACTAGCGGGAGTAAGACCCAGTACTTC.

This clone was detected only once. The chain carries TRBV20-1 and TRBJ1-2, with D possibly matching TRBD1 (6 bases). The CDR3 extends over 15 amino acids. Germline assignment: CDR1 DFQATT and CDR2 SNEGSKA (reference sequence). Trimming took off 3 bases at V and 3 bases at J, with 17 bases between the two ends. The CDR3 protein is CSASFPGAGYYGYTF. The CDR3 bases are TGCAGTGCTAGTTTTCCAGGGGCCGGATACTATGGCTACACCTTC.

The chain combines TRBV7-8 with TRBJ1-5; D might be TRBD1 (6 bases). V was clipped by 5 bases and J by 2 bases, with 16 bases between them. In germline, CDR1 is SGHVS, CDR2 FQNEAQ. The CDR3 covers 16 residues. CDR3 residues: CASSAARGLGNQPQHF. The CDR3 bases are TGTGCCAGCAGCGCCGCCAGGGGTTTGGGCAATCAGCCCCAGCATTTT.

The chain joins TRBV30 to TRBJ2-2; 10 nucleotides line up with TRBD1. The V segment lost 5 bases and the J segment 3 bases; nucleotides outside the gene matches: 6. Germline V CDR1 and CDR2: GTSNPN, SVGIG (reference sequence). The CDR3 is 15 amino acids. The CDR3 DNA sequence: TGTGCCTGGGACAGGGGGCGTATAGACACCGGGGAGCTGTTTTTT. This gives the protein CAWDRGRIDTGELFF.

This chain uses TRBV4-3 with TRBJ1-2; weak D call: TRBD1 (5 bases). CDR3 length equals 15 residues. Looked up from germline, CDR1 is LGHNA and CDR2 is YSLEER. With 1 base removed from V and 3 bases from J, the gap between germline ends came to 12 bases. The CDR3 sequence is CASSQGGGADYGYTF. CDR3 coding DNA: TGCGCCAGCAGCCAAGGCGGCGGGGCCGACTATGGCTACACCTTC.